This entry lists 3 T cell receptor beta chains sequenced from one sample in a study of tumor and adjacent non-tumor tissue in lung cancer. RNA was extracted from bulk tissue without any cell sorting. A modified ARM-PCR protocol with three rounds of nested PCR amplified TCRbeta. One entry per CDR3 protein results from TCRdb running MiXCR on the multiplex PCR reads. Altogether under 250,000 distinct CDR3 sequences are present, roughly 70% being singletons, with the ten largest covering about 23%. The material sequenced was lung tumor tissue. The receptor source for this set is a man between 60 and 75 years old with non-small cell lung cancer.

Note on this clonotype: A much larger clone differs by one base, so this may be a read error. The chain has TRBV20-1 and TRBJ2-1, with D possibly matching TRBD1 (7 bases). Deletions cut 6 bases from V and 5 bases from J, with 17 bases between. In germline, CDR1 is DFQATT, CDR2 SNEGSKA (reference sequence). This CDR3 region has 14 residues. CDR3 nucleotides: TGCAGTGCCCAGGGGGGTTTCGCCAACAATGAGCAGTTCTTC. It encodes CSAQGGFANNEQFF.

The rearrangement joins TRBV20-1 to TRBJ2-1; 9 bases agree with TRBD2. The CDR3 is made up of 16 amino acids. Trimming removed 6 bases from V and 6 bases from J; junction bases left unmatched: 15. Germline V gene lookup returns CDR1 DFQATT and CDR2 SNEGSKA (reference sequence). For the CDR3, the DNA is TGCAGTGCAGATGGTATGGCGGGAGGGCCGTTCAATGAGCAGTTCTTC. The encoded protein is CSADGMAGGPFNEQFF.

Note on this clonotype: Germline is not matched at one junction end, which may reflect a read error. The V and J genes are TRBV11-3 and TRBJ2-1; 9 nucleotides line up with TRBD2. The V gene's germline CDR1 is SGHNT and CDR2 YENEEA. The CDR3 length is 16 residues. The DNA of the CDR3 is TGTGACAGCAGCCCAACCCCGGGACTAGCATGGAATGAGCAGTTCTTC. Its translation: CDSSPTPGLAWNEQFF.